This TCR beta chain was captured in a study of blood T cell repertoires in COVID-19. Individuals drawn from some 25 US areas were roughly 18 to 100 years old. Study processing details: Estimation of nucleated cell counts was performed using reference gene primer amplification. The protocol was immunoSEQ multiplex PCR, while the TCRdb copy is restricted to in-frame clones and leaves out a portion. D and trimming were read from the DNA, whereas the V and J calls and clone size are those reported in that table. The data show roughly 200,000 clones, with around 86% seen just once and 5% to 7% held by the top ten. The CDR3 length is 16 residues. The V and J ends lost 0 bases and 3 bases, in that order; junction bases with no gene match: 8. Germline V gene data show CDR1 as SGHVS and CDR2 as FQNEAQ.

The TCR was taken from a man between 35 and 55 years old with acute COVID-19. The chain is built from TRBV7-8 and TRBJ2-7, with TRBD2 identical over 7 bases. Sequences were obtained from PBMCs or T cells enriched from blood (not recorded which). CDR3 bases: TGTGCCAGCAGCTTAGCGGGCGGGAGTGTTATCTACGAGCAGTACTTC. Its translation is CASSLAGGSVIYEQYF.